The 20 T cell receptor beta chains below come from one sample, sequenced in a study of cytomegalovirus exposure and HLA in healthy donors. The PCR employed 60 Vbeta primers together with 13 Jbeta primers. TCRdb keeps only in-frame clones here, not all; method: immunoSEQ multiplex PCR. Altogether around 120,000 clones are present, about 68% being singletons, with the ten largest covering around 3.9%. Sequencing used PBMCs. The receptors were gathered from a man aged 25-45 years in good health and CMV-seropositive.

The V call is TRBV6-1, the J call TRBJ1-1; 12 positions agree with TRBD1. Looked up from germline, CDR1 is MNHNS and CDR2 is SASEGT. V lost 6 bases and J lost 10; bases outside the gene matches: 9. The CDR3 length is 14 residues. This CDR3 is CASSYTGQGAVAFF. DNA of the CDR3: TGTGCCAGCAGCTACACGGGACAGGGGGCAGTAGCTTTCTTT.

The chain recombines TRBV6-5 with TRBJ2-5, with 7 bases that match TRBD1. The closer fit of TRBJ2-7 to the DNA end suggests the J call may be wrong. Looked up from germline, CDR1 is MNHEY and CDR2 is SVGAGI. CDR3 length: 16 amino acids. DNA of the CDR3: TGTGCCAGCAGTTACTCGGTTGGTCAGGGGGCCTACGAGCAGTACTTC. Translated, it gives CASSYSVGQGAYEQYF.

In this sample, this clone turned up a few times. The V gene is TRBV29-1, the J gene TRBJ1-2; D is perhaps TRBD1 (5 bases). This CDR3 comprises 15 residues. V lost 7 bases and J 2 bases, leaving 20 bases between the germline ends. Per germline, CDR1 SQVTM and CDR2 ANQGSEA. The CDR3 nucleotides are TGCAGCGCACGGGAGGGGCCAACTAGGAACTATGGCTACACCTTC. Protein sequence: CSAREGPTRNYGYTF.

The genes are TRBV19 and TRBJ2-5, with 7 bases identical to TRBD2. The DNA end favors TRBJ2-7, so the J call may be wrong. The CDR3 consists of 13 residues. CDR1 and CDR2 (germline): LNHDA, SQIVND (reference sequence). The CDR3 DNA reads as TGTGCCAGTAGTGCCAGGGAGGGTTCCGAGCAGTACTTC. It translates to CASSAREGSEQYF.

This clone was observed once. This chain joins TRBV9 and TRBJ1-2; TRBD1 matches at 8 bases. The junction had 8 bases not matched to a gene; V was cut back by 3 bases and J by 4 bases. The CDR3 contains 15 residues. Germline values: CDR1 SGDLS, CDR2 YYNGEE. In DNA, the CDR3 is TGTGCCAGCAGCGCAGGACAGGGCCCCCTCTATGGCTACACCTTC. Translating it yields CASSAGQGPLYGYTF.

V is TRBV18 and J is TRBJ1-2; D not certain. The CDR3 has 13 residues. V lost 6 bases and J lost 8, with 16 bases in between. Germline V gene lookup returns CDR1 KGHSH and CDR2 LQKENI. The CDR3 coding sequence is TGTGCCAGCTCCGTAAAAATCGAGGGCGGCTACACCTTC. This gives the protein CASSVKIEGGYTF.

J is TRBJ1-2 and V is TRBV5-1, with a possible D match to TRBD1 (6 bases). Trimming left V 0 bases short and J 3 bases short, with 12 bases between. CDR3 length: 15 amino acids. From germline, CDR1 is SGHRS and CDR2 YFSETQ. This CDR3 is CASSLEAGEYYGYTF. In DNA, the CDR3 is TGCGCCAGCAGCTTGGAGGCAGGGGAGTACTATGGCTACACCTTC.

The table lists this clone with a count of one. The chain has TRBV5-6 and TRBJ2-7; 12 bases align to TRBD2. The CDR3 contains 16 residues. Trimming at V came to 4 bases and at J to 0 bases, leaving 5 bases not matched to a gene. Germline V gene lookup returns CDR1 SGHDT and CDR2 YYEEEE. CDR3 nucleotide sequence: TGTGCCAGCAGCCCCTGGACTAGCGGGGACTCCTACGAGCAGTACTTC. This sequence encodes CASSPWTSGDSYEQYF.

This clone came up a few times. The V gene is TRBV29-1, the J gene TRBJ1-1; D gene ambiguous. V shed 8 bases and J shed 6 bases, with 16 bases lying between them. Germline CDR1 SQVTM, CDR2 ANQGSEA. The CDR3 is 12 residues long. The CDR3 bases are TGCAGCCATGGAGGAGATTCCCCTGAAGCTTTCTTT. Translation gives CSHGGDSPEAFF.

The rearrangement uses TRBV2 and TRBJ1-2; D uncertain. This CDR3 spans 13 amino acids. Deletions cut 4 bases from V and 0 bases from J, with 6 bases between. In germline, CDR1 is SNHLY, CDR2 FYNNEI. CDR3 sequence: CASSGVPNYGYTF. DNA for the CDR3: TGTGCCAGCAGTGGAGTTCCTAACTATGGCTACACCTTC.

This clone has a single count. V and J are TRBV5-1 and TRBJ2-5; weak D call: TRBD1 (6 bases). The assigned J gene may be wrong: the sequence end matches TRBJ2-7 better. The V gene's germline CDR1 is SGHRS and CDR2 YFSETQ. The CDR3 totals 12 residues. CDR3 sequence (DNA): TGCGCCAGCAGCTCCTCAGGGGTCGAGCAGTACTTC. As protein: CASSSSGVEQYF.

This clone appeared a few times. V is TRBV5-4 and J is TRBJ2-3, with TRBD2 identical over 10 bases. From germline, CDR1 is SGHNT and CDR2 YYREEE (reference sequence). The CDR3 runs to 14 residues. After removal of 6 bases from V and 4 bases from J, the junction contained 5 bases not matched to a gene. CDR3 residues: CASNSAGGADTQYF. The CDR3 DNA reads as TGTGCCAGCAACTCAGCGGGGGGGGCAGATACGCAGTATTTT.

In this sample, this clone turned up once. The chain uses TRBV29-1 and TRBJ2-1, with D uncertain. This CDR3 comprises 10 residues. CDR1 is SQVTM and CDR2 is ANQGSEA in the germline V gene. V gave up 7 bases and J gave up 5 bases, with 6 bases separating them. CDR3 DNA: TGCAGCGCCGCTAACAATGAGCAGTTCTTC. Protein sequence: CSAANNEQFF.

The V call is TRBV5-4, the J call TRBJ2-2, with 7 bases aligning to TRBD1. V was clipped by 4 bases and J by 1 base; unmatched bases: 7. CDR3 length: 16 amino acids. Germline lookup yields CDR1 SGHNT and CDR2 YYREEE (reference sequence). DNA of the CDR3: TGTGCCAGCAGCACGACAGGGATCGGGAACACCGGGGAGCTGTTTTTT. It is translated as CASSTTGIGNTGELFF.

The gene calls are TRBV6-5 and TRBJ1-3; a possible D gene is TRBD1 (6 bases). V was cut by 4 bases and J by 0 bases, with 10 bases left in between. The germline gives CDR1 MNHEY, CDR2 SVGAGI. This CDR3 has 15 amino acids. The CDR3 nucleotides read TGTGCCAGCAGTTCCACGGGACACTCTGGAAACACCATATATTTT. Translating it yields CASSSTGHSGNTIYF.

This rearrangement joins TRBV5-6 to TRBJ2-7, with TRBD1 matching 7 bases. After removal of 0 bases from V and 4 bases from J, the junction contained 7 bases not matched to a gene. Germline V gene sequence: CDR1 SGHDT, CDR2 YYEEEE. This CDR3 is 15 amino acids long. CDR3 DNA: TGTGCCAGCAGCTTGGGGTCGGGACAGCCATACGAGCAGTACTTC. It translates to CASSLGSGQPYEQYF.

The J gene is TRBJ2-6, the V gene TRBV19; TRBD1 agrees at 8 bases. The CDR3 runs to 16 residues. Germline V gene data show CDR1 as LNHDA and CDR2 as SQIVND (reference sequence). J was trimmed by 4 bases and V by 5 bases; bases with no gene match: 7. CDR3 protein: CASSRQGSGGANVLTF. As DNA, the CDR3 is TGTGCCAGTAGTCGACAGGGGTCGGGGGGGGCCAACGTCCTGACTTTC.

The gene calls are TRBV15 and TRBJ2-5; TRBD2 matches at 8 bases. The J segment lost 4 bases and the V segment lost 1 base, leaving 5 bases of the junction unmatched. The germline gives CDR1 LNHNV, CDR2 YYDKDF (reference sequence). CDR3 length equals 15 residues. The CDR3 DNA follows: TGTGCCACCAGCAGAGCCGGGGGGGTCACAGAGACCCAGTACTTC. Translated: CATSRAGGVTETQYF.

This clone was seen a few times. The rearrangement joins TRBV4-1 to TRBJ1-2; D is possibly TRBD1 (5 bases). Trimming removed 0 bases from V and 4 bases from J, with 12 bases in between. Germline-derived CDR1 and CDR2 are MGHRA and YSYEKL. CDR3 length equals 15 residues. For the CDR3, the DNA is TGCGCCAGCAGCCAAGATGCAGGGCTATTCTATGGCTACACCTTC. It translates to CASSQDAGLFYGYTF.

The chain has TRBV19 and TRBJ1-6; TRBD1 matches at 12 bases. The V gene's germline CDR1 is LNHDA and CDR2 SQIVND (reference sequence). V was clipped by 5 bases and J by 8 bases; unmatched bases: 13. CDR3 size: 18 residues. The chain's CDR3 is CASSAGTGGASRYSPLHF. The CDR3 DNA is TGTGCCAGTAGTGCGGGGACAGGGGGCGCTTCTCGATATTCACCCCTCCACTTT.